This T cell receptor (beta chain) was sequenced during a study of long-term antiretroviral therapy in people with HIV. Study summary: It was about a decade before the 2015 immediate-ART recommendation that the earliest samples were taken.

Every participant gave one or more pre-ART and two or more post-ART PBMC samples. Participants who had HIV were, without exception, treated in the United States. It was version v3.0 of the immunoSEQ assay that was run at survey level. Profiling relied on immunoSEQ multiplex PCR, and the TCRdb table lists in-frame clones only, not all of them. The sample contains about 29,000 clones, about three quarters of which appear only once. Comment on this clone: Its antigen is unknown.

Points from the study as a whole: ART-treated samples gained diversity yet remained below transplant donor controls.

This material consisted of unsorted PBMCs, taken 1.5 years before starting antiretroviral therapy. This clonotype was sampled from a man in his late teens or twenties with HIV.

The CDR3 DNA is TGTGCCAGCAGTTTTAGGGGCTCCTATGGCTACACCTTC. It yields the protein CASSFRGSYGYTF. The rearrangement uses TRBV28 and TRBJ1-2; D may be TRBD1 (5 bases). V was pared by 3 bases and J by 4 bases, with 9 bases between. The CDR3 has 13 residues. From germline, CDR1 is MDHEN and CDR2 SYDVKM.